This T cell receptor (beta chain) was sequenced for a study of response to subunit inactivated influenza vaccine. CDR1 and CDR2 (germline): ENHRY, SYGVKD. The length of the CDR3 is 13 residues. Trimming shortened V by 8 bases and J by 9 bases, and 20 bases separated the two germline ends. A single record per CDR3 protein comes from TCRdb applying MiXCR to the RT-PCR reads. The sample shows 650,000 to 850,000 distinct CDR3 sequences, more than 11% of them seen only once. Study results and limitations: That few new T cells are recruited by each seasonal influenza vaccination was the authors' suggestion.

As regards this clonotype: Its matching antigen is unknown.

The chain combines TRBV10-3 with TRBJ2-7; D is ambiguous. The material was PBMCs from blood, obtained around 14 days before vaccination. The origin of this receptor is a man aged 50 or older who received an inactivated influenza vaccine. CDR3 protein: CAIGPGLACWQYF. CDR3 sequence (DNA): TGTGCCATCGGCCCCGGGCTCGCCTGCTGGCAGTACTTC.